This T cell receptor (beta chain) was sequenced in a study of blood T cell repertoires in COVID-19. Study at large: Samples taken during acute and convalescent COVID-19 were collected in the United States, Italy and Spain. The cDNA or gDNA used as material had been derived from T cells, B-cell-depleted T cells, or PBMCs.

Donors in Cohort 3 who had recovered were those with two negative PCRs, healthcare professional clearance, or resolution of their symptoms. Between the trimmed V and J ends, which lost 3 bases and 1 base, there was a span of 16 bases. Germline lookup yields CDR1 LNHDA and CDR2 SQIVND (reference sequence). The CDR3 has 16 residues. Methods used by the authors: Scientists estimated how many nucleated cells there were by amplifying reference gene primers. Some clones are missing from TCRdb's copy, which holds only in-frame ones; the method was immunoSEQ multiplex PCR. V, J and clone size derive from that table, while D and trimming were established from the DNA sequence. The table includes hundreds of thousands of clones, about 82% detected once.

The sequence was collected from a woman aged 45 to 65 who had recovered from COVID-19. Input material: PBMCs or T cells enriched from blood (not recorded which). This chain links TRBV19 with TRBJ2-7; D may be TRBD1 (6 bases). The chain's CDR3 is CASSIGGLRGSYEQYF. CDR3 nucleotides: TGTGCCAGTAGTATTGGGGGCTTAAGGGGATCCTACGAGCAGTACTTC.